Listed below are T cell receptor beta chains from one sample, sequenced in a study of identical twins. TCRdb reanalysed the 5' RACE reads using MiXCR and keeps one entry per CDR3 protein. The profile covers around 300,000 distinct CDR3 sequences, with 6.5% to 9.5% appearing a single time and 2.1% taken by the ten largest. These data were likewise used in another study, on yellow fever vaccine responses in identical twins.

The sample was memory (CD45RO+) T cells sorted from blood. The receptor set was obtained from a woman between 18 and 30 years old in good health. Each CDR3 is given with its conserved first and last residue. D genes are given only for firm matches. Size tells how often a clone was seen (once, few, many) or the class of an expanded clone, and some rows leave it out.

v_gene	j_gene	abundance	d_gene	CDR3aa	CDR3nt
TRBV7-3	TRBJ2-7	many	TRBD2	CASSLMGTSGSYEQYF	TGTGCCAGCAGCTTAATGGGGACTAGCGGGAGCTACGAGCAGTACTTC
TRBV20-1	TRBJ2-5	few	TRBD2	CSGAGVETQYF	TGCAGTGGAGCGGGGGTTGAGACCCAGTACTTC
TRBV6-5	TRBJ2-5	many	.	CASSYRGQETQYF	TGTGCCAGCAGTTACAGGGGCCAAGAGACCCAGTACTTC
TRBV24-1	TRBJ2-2	few	.	CATSDSVVYTGELFF	TGTGCCACCAGTGATTCAGTCGTTTACACCGGGGAGCTGTTTTTT
TRBV11-1	TRBJ1-6	.	.	CASSSDRLPLRPYSPLHF	TGTGCCAGCAGCTCGGACAGACTACCTTTACGACCCTATTCACCCCTCCACTTT
TRBV6-1	TRBJ2-3	.	.	CASTREKLGDTQYF	TGTGCCAGCACCAGGGAGAAGCTAGGAGATACGCAGTATTTT
TRBV5-1	TRBJ2-5	few	TRBD2	CASSSGGLETQYF	TGCGCCAGCAGCTCGGGAGGGCTAGAGACCCAGTACTTC
TRBV3-1	TRBJ2-7	.	.	CASSQVAGYGSDEQYF	TGTGCCAGCAGCCAAGTTGCAGGGTATGGTTCGGACGAGCAGTACTTC
TRBV6-5	TRBJ2-2	.	TRBD2	CASSYSPGGTGELFF	TGTGCCAGCAGTTACTCCCCGGGGGGCACCGGGGAGCTGTTTTTT
TRBV20-1	TRBJ2-2	.	.	CSARDLRQMQDTGELFF	TGCAGTGCTAGAGATCTTAGACAGATGCAAGACACCGGGGAGCTGTTTTTT
TRBV29-1	TRBJ1-3	.	.	CSVRGAGNTIYF	TGCAGCGTCCGAGGGGCTGGAAACACCATATATTTT
TRBV20-1	TRBJ2-1	many	TRBD2	CSAPTRWEGRSEQFF	TGCAGTGCACCTACTAGGTGGGAGGGCCGTAGTGAGCAGTTCTTC
TRBV29-1	TRBJ2-1	many	.	CSVEFFTEQFF	TGCAGCGTTGAGTTCTTCACCGAGCAGTTCTTC
TRBV5-8	TRBJ2-1	many	TRBD1	CASSVGTGSYNEQFF	TGTGCCAGCAGCGTCGGGACAGGCTCCTACAATGAGCAGTTCTTC
TRBV20-1	TRBJ2-1	.	.	CSARGLVGVSYNEQFF	TGCAGTGCTAGAGGGCTGGTGGGGGTCTCCTACAATGAGCAGTTCTTC
TRBV5-1	TRBJ2-1	many	TRBD2	CASSFNSGRANEQFF	TGCGCCAGCAGCTTTAATAGCGGGAGGGCCAATGAGCAGTTCTTC
TRBV18	TRBJ2-7	few	TRBD2	CASSRGTTAYEQYF	TGTGCCAGCTCCCGAGGGACTACGGCCTACGAGCAGTACTTC
TRBV28	TRBJ2-3	few	.	CASSGLGTDTQYF	TGTGCCAGCAGTGGCCTGGGCACAGATACGCAGTATTTT